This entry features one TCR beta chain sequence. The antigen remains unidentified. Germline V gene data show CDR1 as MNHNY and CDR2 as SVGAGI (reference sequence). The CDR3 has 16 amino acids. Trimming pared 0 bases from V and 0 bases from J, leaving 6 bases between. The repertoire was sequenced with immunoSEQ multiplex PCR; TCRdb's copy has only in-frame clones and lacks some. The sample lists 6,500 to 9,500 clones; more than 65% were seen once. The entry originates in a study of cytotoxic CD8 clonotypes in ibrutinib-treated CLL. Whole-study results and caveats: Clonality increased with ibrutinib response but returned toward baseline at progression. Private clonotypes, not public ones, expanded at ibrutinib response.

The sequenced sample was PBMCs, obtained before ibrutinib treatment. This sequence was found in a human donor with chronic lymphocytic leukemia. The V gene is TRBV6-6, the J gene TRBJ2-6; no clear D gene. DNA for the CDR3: TGTGCCAGCAGTTACTCTCCCTTCTCTGGGGCCAACGTCCTGACTTTC. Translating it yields CASSYSPFSGANVLTF.